This record concerns one TCR beta chain sequence. The antigen is not known. TCRdb keeps only in-frame clones here, not all; method: immunoSEQ multiplex PCR. Seen here are 79,000 or so clones, around nine tenths observed once, and the top ten hold under 5.5%. The V gene end was trimmed by 0 bases and the J gene end by 2 bases; junction bases not matched to a gene: 2. Germline CDR1 and CDR2: MNHEY and SMNVEV (reference sequence). The CDR3 extends over 16 amino acids. This sample was included in a study of T cell responses to AZD1222 COVID-19 vaccine. Findings and caveats of the study: Once two AZD1222 doses were given, Spike-specific TCR breadth and depth went up.

The rearrangement joins TRBV27 to TRBJ2-1, with 9 bases identical to TRBD2. The material was peripheral blood, obtained 28 days after the second AZD1222 dose. This TCR came from an adult who received the AZD1222 COVID-19 vaccine. The DNA of the CDR3 is TGTGCCAGCAGTTTATCTCGCGGGGGGGCCTACAATGAGCAGTTCTTC. This gives the protein CASSLSRGGAYNEQFF.